Following are 7 T cell receptor beta chains from one sample sequenced in a study of T cells in Graves' hyperthyroidism and ophthalmopathy. The source material, RNA transcripts, was used to amplify TCR beta CDR3 regions. Primed by the HTBI set, a first-round RT-PCR was run on the TCR CDR3. TCRdb reprocessed the multiplex PCR reads via MiXCR and lists one record per CDR3 protein. The data contain 450,000 to 700,000 distinct CDR3 sequences, just over 45% of them singletons. Specimen: peripheral blood or thyroid tissue (not recorded which). The receptors originated from an adult woman with Graves' disease, either hyperthyroidism or ophthalmopathy (not recorded which).

This clonotype was seen many times. The V and J genes are TRBV4-1 and TRBJ1-4, with unresolved D. The CDR3 covers 12 residues. Germline loops: CDR1 MGHRA, CDR2 YSYEKL. The V end was cut by 3 bases, the J end by 8 bases, with 7 bases between. In nucleotides, the CDR3 is TGCGCCAGCAGCCAGGCTGAAGAAAAACTGTTTTTT. It yields the protein CASSQAEEKLFF.

This clonotype showed up many times. The chain carries TRBV28 and TRBJ1-2, with no clear D. V was shortened by 2 bases and J by 5 bases, with 6 bases between the two germline ends. Germline assignment: CDR1 MDHEN and CDR2 SYDVKM. The CDR3 has 12 residues. DNA for the CDR3: TGTGCCAGCAGTTTACTTCAGTATGGCTACACCTTC. It codes for CASSLLQYGYTF.

This clonotype has a handful of counts. The chain has TRBV10-3 and TRBJ2-7; tentative D call: TRBD1 (6 bases). Germline CDR1 ENHRY, CDR2 SYGVKD. This CDR3 spans 11 amino acids. The V end lost 8 bases, the J end lost 4 bases, and 9 bases lay between the germline ends. This CDR3 is CAIGQLYEQYF. In DNA form, the CDR3 reads TGTGCCATCGGACAGCTATACGAGCAGTACTTC.

This clonotype was counted many times. The chain employs TRBV5-1 and TRBJ2-5; the D gene could be TRBD1 or TRBD2 (5 bases each). CDR3 length equals 14 residues. Germline-derived CDR1 and CDR2 are SGHRS and YFSETQ. V was shortened by 4 bases and J by 5 bases, with 15 bases between the two germline ends. The DNA for the CDR3 is TGCGCCAGCAGCCCCGGGACCGAAGGGGAGACCCAGTACTTC. Residues: CASSPGTEGETQYF.

V usage is TRBV15 and J usage is TRBJ2-7; the match to TRBD2 covers 11 bases. Germline V gene lookup returns CDR1 LNHNV and CDR2 YYDKDF (reference sequence). Germline trimming cut 3 bases from V and 4 bases from J; bases unmatched to any gene: 5. The CDR3 is 15 residues long. For the CDR3, the DNA is TGTGCCACCAGCAGCTACGGGACTAGCGGTTACGAGCAGTACTTC. Translating gives CATSSYGTSGYEQYF.

In this sample, this clonotype turned up a few times. This chain joins TRBV20-1 and TRBJ2-5, with 9 bases identical to TRBD1. With V trimmed by 5 bases and J by 4 bases, 2 bases remained unmatched. Germline V gene lookup returns CDR1 DFQATT and CDR2 SNEGSKA (reference sequence). There are 12 residues in the CDR3. CDR3 sequence: CSAPDRGETQYF. The CDR3 DNA reads as TGCAGTGCTCCGGACAGGGGAGAGACCCAGTACTTC.

The chain combines TRBV5-5 with TRBJ1-5; weak D call: TRBD1 (5 bases). The CDR3 runs to 15 residues. Between the trimmed V and J ends, which lost 4 bases and 7 bases, there was a span of 18 bases. Per the germline V gene, CDR1 is SGHKS and CDR2 is YYEKEE (reference sequence). CDR3 coding DNA: TGTGCCAGCAGCCAGGAGGACAAAGGCAGGCAGCCCCAGCATTTT. Protein product: CASSQEDKGRQPQHF.